The 26 T cell receptor beta chains presented below share a single source sample, sequenced in a study of T cells in Graves' hyperthyroidism and ophthalmopathy. There were TCR beta CDR3 regions amplified from RNA transcripts. The HTBI primer set was used in a first-round RT-PCR of the TCR CDR3. Each CDR3 protein gets one entry after TCRdb re-called the multiplex PCR reads with MiXCR. This sample has 600,000 to 850,000 distinct CDR3 sequences, with around 19% found just once. Sequencing used blood. The source is a woman aged 45-65 years with Graves' hyperthyroidism that later progressed to Graves' ophthalmopathy.

The genes are TRBV6-1 and TRBJ1-5; D not certain. CDR3 length equals 11 residues. Germline V gene sequence: CDR1 MNHNS, CDR2 SASEGT. V lost 6 bases to trimming and J lost 10 bases, with 10 bases between them. CDR3 DNA sequence: TGTGCCAGCAGCCCCTCTTATCCCCAGCATTTT. It yields the protein CASSPSYPQHF.

Turning to this clonotype: The junction departs from germline at one end; a sequencing error may be responsible. The chain recombines TRBV20-1 with TRBJ2-7; 8 bases align to TRBD1. From germline, CDR1 is DFQATT and CDR2 SNEGSKA (reference sequence). The CDR3 length is 14 residues. CDR3 nucleotides: TGCAGTGCTAGTTTGGGCGACAGGGGCTACGGGCAGTACTTC. Translated: CSASLGDRGYGQYF.

This clonotype has at least ten counts. The chain joins TRBV20-1 to TRBJ1-1; no reliable D call. The V and J ends lost 4 bases and 8 bases respectively, with 11 bases between them. CDR1 DFQATT and CDR2 SNEGSKA come from the germline V gene (reference sequence). This CDR3 is 11 amino acids long. CDR3 region: CSATEGGEAFF. The CDR3 DNA is TGCAGTGCTACAGAGGGCGGGGAAGCTTTCTTT.

This clonotype has more than one count but fewer than ten. V usage is TRBV27 and J usage is TRBJ2-3, with D tentatively TRBD2 (7 bases). Trimming left V 2 bases short and J 4 bases short, with 22 bases between. This CDR3 is built from 18 residues. Germline CDR1 reads MNHEY; CDR2 reads SMNVEV (reference sequence). CDR3 loop: CASSLEAGRGIGADTQYF. The CDR3 DNA sequence: TGTGCCAGCAGTTTAGAGGCAGGGAGGGGGATTGGGGCAGATACGCAGTATTTT.

In this sample, this clonotype turned up many times. The rearrangement links TRBV27 to TRBJ2-7; D unclear. Per the germline V gene, CDR1 is MNHEY and CDR2 is SMNVEV (reference sequence). V was shortened by 6 bases and J by 2 bases, with 14 bases between the two germline ends. The CDR3 sequence is 14 residues long. The CDR3 region is CASRKISEAYEQYF. Written as DNA, the CDR3 is TGTGCCAGCAGGAAAATCAGTGAGGCCTACGAGCAGTACTTC.

This clonotype has just a few counts. The chain has TRBV20-1 and TRBJ2-5, with D possibly being TRBD2 (5 bases). V dropped 0 bases and J dropped 1 base, with 9 bases sitting between them. The CDR3 is 14 amino acids. In germline, CDR1 is DFQATT, CDR2 SNEGSKA (reference sequence). CDR3 nucleotide sequence: TGCAGTGCTAGAGATGCAGGAGGCCAAGAGACCCAGTACTTC. Translation gives CSARDAGGQETQYF.

This clonotype was seen many times. This CDR3 is CASSLYTGFQAETQYF. The CDR3, as DNA: TGTGCCAGCAGCTTATACACGGGTTTCCAGGCGGAGACCCAGTACTTC. The chain combines TRBV11-2 with TRBJ2-5; D is uncertain. CDR3 length equals 16 residues. Trimming removed 2 bases from V and 5 bases from J, with 18 bases in between. Germline V CDR1 and CDR2: SGHAT, FQNNGV.

There are a few counts of this clonotype. This chain links TRBV7-9 with TRBJ1-1; possible D gene TRBD1, 6 bases. The CDR3 sequence is 16 residues long. Germline V gene lookup returns CDR1 SEHNR and CDR2 FQNEAQ (reference sequence). Trimming removed 5 bases at V and 0 bases at J, with 16 bases between. The CDR3 is CASSPAGEFMNTEAFF. The CDR3 DNA reads as TGTGCCAGCAGCCCAGCAGGGGAGTTCATGAACACTGAAGCTTTCTTT.

The chain combines TRBV6-1 with TRBJ1-1; D remains unclear. The CDR3 contains 18 residues. From germline, CDR1 is MNHNS and CDR2 SASEGT. Trimming removed 7 bases at V and 0 bases at J, with 24 bases between. The CDR3 is CASNYGQLPVGLNTEAFF. The DNA of the CDR3 is TGTGCCAGCAACTACGGCCAGCTACCGGTGGGGTTGAACACTGAAGCTTTCTTT.

This clonotype was counted at least ten times. The chain links TRBV18 to TRBJ2-2, with a tentative D call TRBD1 (6 bases). From germline, CDR1 is KGHSH and CDR2 LQKENI. V lost 2 bases, J lost 3 bases, and 13 bases lay in between. The CDR3 runs to 16 residues. CDR3 protein: CASSPTGGLHTGELFF. CDR3 in DNA: TGTGCCAGCTCACCAACTGGGGGCCTACACACCGGGGAGCTGTTTTTT.

This clonotype was counted many times. The V gene is TRBV29-1, the J gene TRBJ2-5, with 7 bases fitting TRBD1. After removal of 0 bases from V and 1 base from J, the junction contained 8 bases not matched to a gene. This CDR3 spans 16 amino acids. Germline lookup yields CDR1 SQVTM and CDR2 ANQGSEA. The CDR3 is CSVEDPKGTVQETQYF. DNA of the CDR3: TGCAGCGTTGAAGATCCAAAGGGGACAGTCCAAGAGACCCAGTACTTC.

This clonotype was observed a few times. The chain uses TRBV4-2 and TRBJ1-2; D possibly corresponds to TRBD1 (5 bases). The germline gives CDR1 LGHNA, CDR2 YNFKEQ. V gave up 4 bases and J gave up 4 bases, with 13 bases separating them. CDR3 size: 14 residues. CDR3 DNA sequence: TGTGCCAGCAGCCGCTCGACAGAAGTCTATGGCTACACCTTC. Its translation: CASSRSTEVYGYTF.

This clonotype was seen more than once but under ten times. This sequence joins TRBV7-9 and TRBJ1-2; D may be TRBD1 (6 bases). V lost 3 bases to trimming and J lost 5 bases, with 16 bases between them. The CDR3 is made up of 15 amino acids. Germline CDR1 is SEHNR and CDR2 is FQNEAQ (reference sequence). The CDR3 is CASSFSRAGEYGYTF. CDR3 nucleotide sequence: TGTGCCAGCAGCTTCAGTAGGGCAGGGGAGTATGGCTACACCTTC.

The rearrangement joins TRBV20-1 to TRBJ2-7; either TRBD1 or TRBD2 may fit D (7 bases each). V was pared by 5 bases and J by 5 bases, with 16 bases between. Germline assignment: CDR1 DFQATT and CDR2 SNEGSKA (reference sequence). This CDR3 contains 13 residues. The CDR3 DNA follows: TGCAGTGCTTCCGTACCAGGGGGGGACGAGCAGTACTTC. Amino acid sequence: CSASVPGGDEQYF.

This clonotype showed up many times. The rearrangement links TRBV12-3 or TRBV12-4 to TRBJ2-2, with D maybe TRBD2 (5 bases). V lost 5 bases to trimming and J lost 5 bases, with 15 bases between them. The CDR3 consists of 15 residues. The CDR3 bases are TGTGCCAGCAGTAACCCGACTACAGCGACCGGGGAGCTGTTTTTT. As protein: CASSNPTTATGELFF.

This clonotype has more than one count but fewer than ten. V gene TRBV7-3 combines with J gene TRBJ2-2; D unclear. The CDR3 consists of 14 residues. V lost 5 bases, J lost 1 base, and 8 bases lay in between. Germline loops: CDR1 SGHTA, CDR2 FQGTGA. Written as DNA, the CDR3 is TGTGCCAGCAGCCGGAGTAGGAACACCGGGGAGCTGTTTTTT. Protein: CASSRSRNTGELFF.

V is TRBV3-1 and J is TRBJ2-3; 11 nucleotides line up with TRBD2. The CDR3 extends over 18 amino acids. The V and J ends lost 2 bases and 0 bases, in that order; junction bases with no gene match: 7. Per the germline V gene, CDR1 is LGHDT and CDR2 is YNNKEL (reference sequence). CDR3 bases: TGTGCCAGCAGCCAACTAGCGGGGGGAAGAATTAGCACAGATACGCAGTATTTT. Its protein is CASSQLAGGRISTDTQYF.

The chain is built from TRBV30 and TRBJ1-2; no clear D. Deletions cut 3 bases from V and 0 bases from J, with 17 bases between. Germline V gene lookup returns CDR1 GTSNPN and CDR2 SVGIG (reference sequence). This CDR3 spans 16 amino acids. The CDR3 DNA is TGTGCCTGGAGCATATCAGCCCTGCGGACTAACTATGGCTACACCTTC. Protein: CAWSISALRTNYGYTF. Drawing the rest from reference TRBV30 and TRBJ1-2, the complete variable domain is SQTIHQWPATLVQPVGSPLSLECTVEGTSNPNLYWYRQAAGRGLQLLFYSVGIGQISSEVPQNLSASRPQDRQFILSSKKLLLSDSGFYLCAWSISALRTNYGYTFGSGTRLTVV.

In this sample, this clonotype turned up many times. The genes are TRBV20-1 and TRBJ2-1; D remains unclear. Deletions cut 3 bases from V and 6 bases from J, with 6 bases between. The CDR3 runs 11 residues. Germline loops: CDR1 DFQATT, CDR2 SNEGSKA (reference sequence). The CDR3 DNA follows: TGCAGTGCTAGTGGAATCAATGAGCAGTTCTTC. Encoded protein: CSASGINEQFF.

This clonotype has a count of ten or more. CDR3 sequence reads: CASSSPGQGQLYEQYF. In DNA form, the CDR3 reads TGTGCCAGCAGTTCCCCGGGACAGGGCCAACTCTACGAGCAGTACTTC. This chain links TRBV6-1 with TRBJ2-7; 9 nucleotides align to TRBD1. The V gene end was trimmed by 5 bases and the J gene end by 3 bases; junction bases not matched to a gene: 11. The CDR3 extends over 16 amino acids. Germline CDR1 reads MNHNS; CDR2 reads SASEGT.

This clonotype was counted a few times. V gene TRBV12-5 combines with J gene TRBJ2-1; a possible D gene is TRBD2 (5 bases). This CDR3 is 16 amino acids long. Germline-derived CDR1 and CDR2 are LGHNT and FRNRAP. V gave up 0 bases and J gave up 3 bases, with 12 bases separating them. CDR3 in amino acids: CASGLVLSGNYNEQFF. DNA of the CDR3: TGTGCTAGTGGTTTGGTATTGAGCGGTAACTACAATGAGCAGTTCTTC.

A few counts support this clonotype. The chain uses TRBV29-1 and TRBJ1-5, with 7 bases lining up with TRBD1. Trimming took 7 bases from V and 0 from J; bases not matched to a gene: 9. Germline V gives CDR1 SQVTM, CDR2 ANQGSEA. The CDR3 consists of 15 residues. CDR3 loop: CSATLGDSSNQPQHF. The CDR3 coding sequence is TGCAGCGCCACCCTGGGGGACAGTAGCAATCAGCCCCAGCATTTT.

This clonotype appeared a few times. The genes are TRBV7-9 and TRBJ1-3; D gene unclear. Germline CDR1 reads SEHNR; CDR2 reads FQNEAQ (reference sequence). The CDR3 is 15 amino acids. V shed 0 bases and J shed 1 base, with 7 bases lying between them. CDR3 DNA sequence: TGTGCCAGCAGCTTAGCGCTATGGTCTGGAAACACCATATATTTT. Protein: CASSLALWSGNTIYF.

This clonotype was counted many times. V and J are TRBV20-1 and TRBJ2-3; D is perhaps TRBD2 (5 bases). This CDR3 spans 14 amino acids. Trimming left V 0 bases short and J 5 bases short, with 12 bases between. Germline CDR1 DFQATT, CDR2 SNEGSKA (reference sequence). The CDR3 spells CSARDLRAGDTQYF. The CDR3, as DNA: TGCAGTGCTAGAGATTTGAGGGCCGGAGATACGCAGTATTTT.

The chain carries TRBV5-1 and TRBJ2-4, with D unresolved. In germline, CDR1 is SGHRS, CDR2 YFSETQ. The V gene lost 0 bases and the J gene lost 6 bases, with 10 bases spanning the gap. This CDR3 is 14 amino acids long. The CDR3: CASSLEPDPNIQYF. The CDR3 DNA sequence: TGCGCCAGCAGCTTGGAGCCAGACCCAAACATTCAGTACTTC.

The J gene is TRBJ1-5, the V gene TRBV24-1; 7 nucleotides align to TRBD1. Germline V gene data show CDR1 as KGHDR and CDR2 as SFDVKD. The trim removed 3 bases at V and 3 bases at J, leaving 4 bases unmatched. The CDR3 consists of 15 residues. The CDR3 reads CATSDPGQNNQPQHF. In DNA form, the CDR3 reads TGTGCCACCAGTGATCCGGGACAGAACAATCAGCCCCAGCATTTT.